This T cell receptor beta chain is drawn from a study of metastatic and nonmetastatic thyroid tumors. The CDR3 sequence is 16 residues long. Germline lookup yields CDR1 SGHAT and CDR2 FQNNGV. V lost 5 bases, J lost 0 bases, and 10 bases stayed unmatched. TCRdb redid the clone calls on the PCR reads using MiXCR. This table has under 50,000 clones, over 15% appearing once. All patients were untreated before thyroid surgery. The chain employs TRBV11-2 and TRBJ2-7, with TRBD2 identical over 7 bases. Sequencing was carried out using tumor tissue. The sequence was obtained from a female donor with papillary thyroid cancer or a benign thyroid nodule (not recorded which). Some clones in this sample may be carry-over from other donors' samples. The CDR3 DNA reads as TGTGCCAGCAGCGTCGGGAGGCTGGGGGACTCCTACGAGCAGTACTTC. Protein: CASSVGRLGDSYEQYF.